The following is a T cell receptor (beta chain) sequence with its context. These data belong to a study of T cells in tuberculosis. For the study at large: The T cells targeted glucose monomycolate, a mycobacterial lipid, via CD1B.

The germline V gene encodes CDR1 LNHNV and CDR2 YYDKDF (reference sequence). This CDR3 has 16 residues. Losses at the gene ends were 0 bases for V and 6 bases for J; bases not matched to a gene: 8. Cells were sorted from thawed PBMC rested overnight and stained with GMM-loaded CD1B tetramer, viability dye and anti-CD3. C32 glucose monomycolate from Rhodococcus equi was loaded onto the CD1B tetramers. TCR-alpha and TCR-beta chains were sequenced unpaired. Only in-frame clones appear in the TCRdb table, and some are missing; sequencing was by immunoSEQ multiplex PCR. The table has tens of thousands of clones, under 90% seen once; the top ten hold 10% to 15%.

This TCR was sampled from an adult woman with latent tuberculosis. The sample consisted of CD1b-GMM tetramer-negative cells sorted from PBMCs. V is TRBV15 and J is TRBJ2-5; 9 positions match TRBD1. For the CDR3, the DNA is TGTGCCACCAGCAGAGATGCAATGGGGACAGGGAAGACCCAGTACTTC. As protein: CATSRDAMGTGKTQYF.